The entry that follows covers one T cell receptor beta chain sequence. TCRdb reprocessed the 5' RACE reads, with one entry per CDR3 protein and no DNA. The table for this sample gives around 140,000 distinct CDR3 sequences. This CDR3 spans 14 amino acids. Germline lookup yields CDR1 MDHEN and CDR2 SYDVKM. The source of the sample is a study of monozygotic twins with inflammatory bowel disease. The gene calls are TRBV28 and TRBJ2-7; TCRdb outputs TRBD1, but without DNA this stays unchecked. The sequence came from a human donor with ulcerative colitis or Crohn's disease, or a healthy co-twin of an affected twin (not recorded which). The sequenced sample was blood. CDR3 sequence: CASSPHPPGNEQYF.